This T cell receptor beta chain was documented in a study of blood T cell repertoires in COVID-19. The CDR3 sequence is 11 residues long. V shed 5 bases and J shed 10 bases, with 8 bases lying between them. Looked up from germline, CDR1 is MNHEY and CDR2 is SVGEGT. Generated by immunoSEQ multiplex PCR, the TCRdb table keeps only in-frame clones and is missing some. Here the sample spans about 260,000 clones, approximately 83% being singletons. The rearrangement joins TRBV6-2 or TRBV6-3 to TRBJ1-4; the D is unclear. Sequenced material: peripheral blood. This TCR derives from a woman aged 50 to 60 who had recovered from COVID-19. The CDR3 sequence: CASSSLRKLFF. The CDR3 nucleotides read TGTGCCAGCAGTAGCCTCCGAAAACTGTTTTTT.